A single sample is the source of the 22 T cell receptor beta chains below, sequenced in a study of CD8+ T cells in alopecia areata (dated by TCRdb to the late 2010s). Libraries were made using the immunoSEQ multiplex PCR assay. For TCR sequencing, RNA was extracted from every sample and reverse transcribed into cDNA to serve as template. TCRdb obtained this table from immuneACCESS and retained in-frame rearrangements with V and J assigned. These tables miss some clones; where compared with another copy, unresolved V genes account for less than half of the shortfall, and the remainder is unexplained. This sample has 90,000 to 120,000 clones in its table, and 58% of those were observed once. The ten largest clones represent 20% to 25% of the sample. Sequenced material: NKG2D-low CD8+ T cells sorted from blood. The cell subset or site label of this sample denotes: sorted CD8+ NKG2D-low blood T cells. The receptors come from a human donor with alopecia areata.

This rearrangement joins TRBV27 to TRBJ2-2; D unresolved. V was trimmed by 3 bases and J by 4 bases, leaving 6 bases between them. CDR1 is MNHEY and CDR2 is SMNVEV in the germline V gene (reference sequence). The CDR3 has 13 residues. Here the CDR3 reads CASSFSSTGELFF. As DNA, the CDR3 is TGTGCCAGCAGTTTCTCTAGCACCGGGGAGCTGTTTTTT.

The gene calls are TRBV14 and TRBJ2-7; no reliable D call. The CDR3 runs to 14 residues. Germline V gene sequence: CDR1 SGHDN, CDR2 FVKESK. Trimming shortened V by 2 bases and J by 2 bases, and 10 bases separated the two germline ends. In DNA form, the CDR3 reads TGTGCCAGCAGCCAAATTCTAGTCCCCTACGAGCAGTACTTC. Its protein product is CASSQILVPYEQYF.

V gene TRBV7-8 combines with J gene TRBJ1-5; 8 bases match TRBD1. This CDR3 comprises 16 residues. Trimming cost V 0 bases and J 8 bases; bases outside gene matches: 9. The V gene's germline CDR1 is SGHVS and CDR2 FQNEAQ. CDR3 sequence (DNA): TGTGCCAGCAGCTTAGCGGACGGTCAGGGGGCTGAGCCCCAGCATTTT. It is translated as CASSLADGQGAEPQHF.

This chain joins TRBV28 and TRBJ2-7; TRBD2 agrees at 13 bases. This CDR3 has 12 residues. With 5 bases clipped from V and 12 bases from J, the junction kept 4 bases outside the gene matches. Germline CDR1 MDHEN, CDR2 SYDVKM. The CDR3: CASSGLAGEGYF. The CDR3 DNA is TGTGCCAGCAGTGGACTAGCGGGAGAGGGGTACTTC.

The CDR3 sequence is CASSQDGVEQYF. CDR3 coding DNA: TGCGCCAGCAGCCAAGACGGAGTCGAGCAGTACTTC. V is TRBV4-1 and J is TRBJ2-7; D is unresolved. Trimming left V 0 bases short and J 6 bases short, with 6 bases between. The CDR3 extends over 12 amino acids. CDR1 MGHRA and CDR2 YSYEKL come from the germline V gene.

This clone was observed a handful of times. This chain links TRBV2 with TRBJ2-3; D unclear. Trimming cost V 0 bases and J 5 bases, with 6 bases left between them. CDR3 length: 13 amino acids. The germline CDR1 and CDR2 sequences are SNHLY and FYNNEI. The CDR3 reads CASSEAWGDTQYF. The CDR3 DNA is TGTGCCAGCAGTGAAGCTTGGGGAGATACGCAGTATTTT.

This chain connects TRBV27 to TRBJ2-1; D is possibly TRBD2 (6 bases). Trimming removed 3 bases at V and 4 bases at J, with 13 bases between. This CDR3 contains 15 residues. Germline loops: CDR1 MNHEY, CDR2 SMNVEV (reference sequence). CDR3 in amino acids: CASSFRDSGYNEQFF. The CDR3 DNA reads TGTGCCAGCAGTTTCCGGGACTCCGGATACAATGAGCAGTTCTTC.

The V and J genes are TRBV5-1 and TRBJ1-4, with D unresolved. Germline-derived CDR1 and CDR2 are SGHRS and YFSETQ. The CDR3 has 10 residues. Trimming pared 7 bases from V and 10 bases from J, leaving 8 bases between. CDR3 in amino acids: CASADGKLFF. CDR3 nucleotide sequence: TGCGCCAGCGCGGACGGAAAACTGTTTTTT.

V and J are TRBV2 and TRBJ2-1, with 13 bases aligning to TRBD2. The CDR3 length is 16 residues. Trimming at V came to 7 bases and at J to 8 bases, leaving 11 bases not matched to a gene. The germline V gene has CDR1 SNHLY and CDR2 FYNNEI. This CDR3 reads CASMALGLAGSYEQFF. The CDR3, as DNA: TGTGCCAGCATGGCCCTGGGACTAGCGGGGTCGTATGAGCAGTTCTTC.

The sample holds a few counts of this clone. The gene calls are TRBV19 and TRBJ2-1; 7 bases agree with TRBD1. CDR1 is LNHDA, CDR2 SQIVND, per germline (reference sequence). This CDR3 has 15 amino acids. The junction had 3 bases not matched to a gene; V was cut back by 3 bases and J by 1 base. This chain's CDR3 is CASSISRGSYNEQFF. The CDR3 bases are TGTGCCAGTAGTATCTCCAGGGGGTCCTACAATGAGCAGTTCTTC.

This clone appeared a few times. V and J are TRBV14 and TRBJ2-1; TRBD2 matches at 10 bases. CDR3 length: 18 residues. V shed 3 bases, J shed 6 bases, and the junction held 14 bases outside the gene matches. Germline CDR1 is SGHDN and CDR2 is FVKESK. CDR3: CASSHYKEREGLGNEQFF. CDR3 coding DNA: TGTGCCAGCAGCCACTACAAAGAGCGGGAGGGCCTGGGCAATGAGCAGTTCTTC. The full variable domain, its missing parts supplied by reference TRBV14 and TRBJ2-1, is EAGVTQFPSHSVIEKGQTVTLRCDPISGHDNLYWYRRVMGKEIKFLLHFVKESKQDESGMPNNRFLAERTGGTYSTLKVQPAELEDSGVYFCASSHYKEREGLGNEQFFGPGTRLTVL.

As for this clone: One end of the junction is discordant with germline, which a read error may explain. The genes are TRBV13 and TRBJ2-1; TRBD2 is a possible D gene (5 bases). Germline V gene sequence: CDR1 PRHDT, CDR2 FYEKMQ (reference sequence). The CDR3 loop spans 12 amino acids. CDR3: CASTLSGNEQFF. CDR3 nucleotide sequence: TGTGCCAGCACCTTATCGGGGAATGAGCAGTTCTTC. Variable domain in full (rest from reference TRBV13 and TRBJ2-1): AAGVIQSPRHLIKEKRETATLKCYPIPRHDTVYWYQQGPGQDPQFLISFYEKMQSDKGSIPDRFSAQQFSDYHSELNMSSLELGDSALYFCASTLSGNEQFFGPGTRLTVL.

This clone was seen a few times. The chain joins TRBV27 to TRBJ2-4; TRBD1 might be the D (5 bases). The germline V gene encodes CDR1 MNHEY and CDR2 SMNVEV (reference sequence). The length of the CDR3 is 14 residues. The germline V and J ends were trimmed by 8 bases and 0 bases, with 11 bases remaining between them. The CDR3 DNA follows: TGTGCCAGCTCAGGGTCAATAGCCAAAAACATTCAGTACTTC. Translated: CASSGSIAKNIQYF.

The chain carries TRBV5-1 and TRBJ2-1; D uncertain. This CDR3 is built from 15 residues. Germline CDR1 SGHRS, CDR2 YFSETQ. Trimming removed 4 bases from V and 2 bases from J, with 13 bases in between. The CDR3 region has the DNA TGCGCCAGCAGCAGCACAGCCAAGCCCTACAATGAGCAGTTCTTC. This translates into CASSSTAKPYNEQFF.

The gene calls are TRBV4-1 and TRBJ1-1; D remains unclear. The CDR3 length is 14 residues. CDR1 and CDR2 from the germline V gene are MGHRA and YSYEKL. V lost 1 base, J lost 3 bases, and 9 bases lay in between. CDR3 sequence (DNA): TGCGCCAGCAGCCAAGTTCGACCTGACACTGAAGCTTTCTTT. Its translation is CASSQVRPDTEAFF.

The chain uses TRBV5-4 and TRBJ2-1; 12 bases line up with TRBD2. Germline loops: CDR1 SGHNT, CDR2 YYREEE (reference sequence). V dropped 4 bases and J dropped 5; count of bases not matched to a gene: 4. This CDR3 has 15 residues. The CDR3 DNA reads TGTGCCAGCAGCAGGTGGACTAGCGGGAACAATGAGCAGTTCTTC. Amino acid sequence: CASSRWTSGNNEQFF. Full variable domain (remainder filled in from reference TRBV5-4 and TRBJ2-1): ETGVTQSPTHLIKTRGQQVTLRCSSQSGHNTVSWYQQALGQGPQFIFQYYREEENGRGNFPPRFSGLQFPNYSSELNVNALELDDSALYLCASSRWTSGNNEQFFGPGTRLTVL.

This clone was counted once. This rearrangement joins TRBV15 to TRBJ2-7; 10 bases are a match to TRBD1. The trim removed 3 bases at V and 1 base at J, leaving 6 bases unmatched. CDR1 and CDR2 from the germline V gene are LNHNV and YYDKDF (reference sequence). This CDR3 is built from 16 residues. In DNA form, the CDR3 reads TGTGCCACCAGCAGTCCGGGACAGGGGAGGTCCTACGAGCAGTACTTC. Its protein product is CATSSPGQGRSYEQYF.

The genes are TRBV18 and TRBJ2-5; D uncertain. CDR3 length: 14 amino acids. The V gene's germline CDR1 is KGHSH and CDR2 LQKENI. V was pared by 2 bases and J by 5 bases, with 12 bases between. The CDR3 sequence is CASSPMSGRETQYF. In nucleotides, the CDR3 is TGTGCCAGCTCACCAATGTCCGGGCGGGAGACCCAGTACTTC.

The chain has TRBV4-1 and TRBJ1-2; D ambiguous. V lost 1 base and J lost 6, with 12 bases in between. Germline V gives CDR1 MGHRA, CDR2 YSYEKL. The CDR3 is 14 residues long. DNA of the CDR3: TGCGCCAGCAGCCAAGTGGGGTCGATAAATGGCTACACCTTC. It specifies CASSQVGSINGYTF.

The V and J genes are TRBV19 and TRBJ2-1; 12 bases line up with TRBD1. Germline values: CDR1 LNHDA, CDR2 SQIVND (reference sequence). The CDR3 consists of 16 residues. Trimming took 4 bases from V and 10 from J; bases not matched to a gene: 11. CDR3 sequence: CASSSFGGQGAGEQFF. The CDR3, as DNA: TGTGCCAGTAGTAGTTTTGGGGGACAGGGGGCGGGCGAGCAGTTCTTC.

In this sample, this clone turned up a few times. V gene TRBV28 combines with J gene TRBJ1-2, with D maybe TRBD1 (6 bases). The length of the CDR3 is 15 residues. V lost 5 bases to trimming and J lost 2 bases, with 15 bases between them. Per the germline V gene, CDR1 is MDHEN and CDR2 is SYDVKM. This CDR3 reads CASSATGTPNYGYTF. The CDR3 nucleotides read TGTGCCAGCAGTGCGACCGGGACACCGAACTATGGCTACACCTTC.

This clone has just a few counts. The V and J genes are TRBV28 and TRBJ2-7; 7 bases line up with TRBD2. The V and J ends lost 1 base and 6 bases, in that order; junction bases with no gene match: 6. CDR1 and CDR2 (germline): MDHEN, SYDVKM. This CDR3 contains 14 residues. As DNA, the CDR3 is TGTGCCAGCAGTTTATCGGCGGGAGCCGGCGAGCAGTACTTC. Encoded protein: CASSLSAGAGEQYF. Filled out from reference TRBV28 and TRBJ2-7, the complete variable domain reads DVKVTQSSRYLVKRTGEKVFLECVQDMDHENMFWYRQDPGLGLRLIYFSYDVKMKEKGDIPEGYSVSREKKERFSLILESASTNQTSMYLCASSLSAGAGEQYFGPGTRLTVT.